This T cell receptor (beta chain) was identified in a study of metastatic and nonmetastatic thyroid tumors. TCRdb re-clonotyped the PCR reads through MiXCR. Altogether 15,000 to 20,000 clones are present, more than 20% being singletons, with the ten largest covering about 9.4%. General study results and limits: Benign nodules were reported to have significantly lower TCR beta diversity than malignant thyroid tumors, in blood and tumor.

Prior to thyroid surgery, none of the patients had received any treatment. This clone was found a few times. Its antigen is unknown. CDR3 length: 13 residues. Germline V lookup: CDR1 LNHDA, CDR2 SQIVND (reference sequence). V was cut by 3 bases and J by 4 bases, with 9 bases left in between. The sequencing input was adjacent normal tissue. This sequence originates from a female donor with papillary thyroid cancer or a benign thyroid nodule (not recorded which). Some clones in this sample may be carry-over from other donors' samples. The J gene is TRBJ1-1, the V gene TRBV19; weak D call: TRBD1 (5 bases). Here the CDR3 reads CASSIGRGTEAFF. The CDR3 DNA is TGTGCCAGTAGTATTGGGAGGGGCACTGAAGCTTTCTTT. The whole variable domain, remainder taken from reference TRBV19 and TRBJ1-1, is DGGITQSPKYLFRKEGQNVTLSCEQNLNHDAMYWYRQDPGQGLRLIYYSQIVNDFQKGDIAEGYSVSREKKESFPLTVTSAQKNPTAFYLCASSIGRGTEAFFGQGTRLTVV.